The rows below give T cell receptor beta chains drawn from one sample of a study of human T cells and chemical hapten exposure. TCRdb passed the RACE reads through MiXCR, listing each CDR3 protein once. The sample contains about 130,000 distinct CDR3 sequences, approximately 9.5% of which appear only once. The sequencing input was whole blood. The origin of the receptors is a male donor in good health. Some clones in this sample may be carry-over from other donors' samples. Both conserved end residues are part of each CDR3. A D gene is named only where the DNA matches it firmly. Clone size is not always given. Where it is, it says once, few, many or a class for expanded clones.

>TRBJ1-1|-|TRBV10-3|-
TGTGGCATCAGTGGGGACCCGAACACTGAAGCTTTCTTT
CGISGDPNTEAFF
>TRBJ1-1|many|TRBV7-6|TRBD1
TGTGCCAGCAGACCACTACAGGGGGTCGGCACTGAAGCTTTCTTT
CASRPLQGVGTEAFF
>TRBJ1-1|few|TRBV12-3/TRBV12-4|-
TGTGCCAGCAGAGCTGTGGAGAACACTGAAGCTTTCTTT
CASRAVENTEAFF
>TRBJ2-1|few|TRBV6-5|TRBD2
TGTGCCAGCAGTTACTTCCCTAGCGGGAGCTCCTACAATGAGCAGTTCTTC
CASSYFPSGSSYNEQFF
>TRBJ1-5|-|TRBV27|-
TGTGCCAGCTCTTTTCGGGGGGCCTTGGGGGGGAGCCCCAATCAGCCCCAGCATTTT
CASSFRGALGGSPNQPQHF
>TRBJ2-3|few|TRBV7-6|TRBD2
TGTGCCAGCAGCGCCGGACTAGCGGTGCCAGGAGATACGCAGTATTTT
CASSAGLAVPGDTQYF
>TRBJ2-5|few|TRBV7-3|-
TGTGCCAGCAGCTTAATGGGGGGGGCCCAAGAGACCCAGTACTTC
CASSLMGGAQETQYF
>TRBJ2-4|few|TRBV28|-
TGTGCCAGCAGTAACCTGAACATTCGGACAGAGCTGGAGGTAGCCAAAAACATTCAGTACTTC
CASSNLNIRTELEVAKNIQYF
>TRBJ2-5|few|TRBV19|TRBD1
TGTGCCAGTAGCTCCGGACAGGCTGGGGAGACCCAGTACTTC
CASSSGQAGETQYF
>TRBJ2-1|-|TRBV4-1|-
TGCGCCAGCAGCCAAGATTACAAGAGCTCCTACAATGAGCAGTTCTTC
CASSQDYKSSYNEQFF
>TRBJ1-5|many|TRBV12-3/TRBV12-4|TRBD1
TGTGCCAGCGGTCGGGACAGGGATGGCAATCAGCCCCAGCATTTT
CASGRDRDGNQPQHF
>TRBJ2-6|few|TRBV19|-
TGTGCCAGTAAAGGTAACATAAAGAGCTCTGGGGCCAACGTCCTGACTTTC
CASKGNIKSSGANVLTF
>TRBJ2-7|many|TRBV10-1|TRBD2
TGCGCCAGCAGTTCCGACGGGGGGTACGAGCAGTACTTC
CASSSDGGYEQYF
>TRBJ2-1|-|TRBV12-3/TRBV12-4|-
TGTGCCAGCACCCCCCGAAATGAGCAGTTCTTC
CASTPRNEQFF
>TRBJ2-1|once|TRBV10-3|-
TGTGCCATCAGTGCCGACCCTTACAATGAGCAGTTCTTC
CAISADPYNEQFF
>TRBJ1-1|few|TRBV25-1|-
TGTGCCAGCAGTGAATATGAGGGGGGGCGCGCTTTCTTT
CASSEYEGGRAFF
>TRBJ1-5|-|TRBV27|TRBD1
TGTGCCAGCAGTGGGACAGGCGTAACGCAGCCCCAGCATTTT
CASSGTGVTQPQHF
>TRBJ1-2|-|TRBV6-1|-
TGTGCCAGCAGTGAATCGGGGGAAGGGGTTCCAGGCTACACCTTC
CASSESGEGVPGYTF
>TRBJ1-3|few|TRBV11-2|TRBD1
TGTGCCAGCAGCCGTATGGGGACAGGTGCTATTGCGGGAAACACCATATATTTT
CASSRMGTGAIAGNTIYF
>TRBJ2-5|few|TRBV20-1|-
TGCAGTGCTACTACCGTGGAGACCCAGTACTTC
CSATTVETQYF
>TRBJ2-7|many|TRBV6-6|TRBD1
TGTGCCAGCAGGTCTCGGGACAGGGGGCTCTACGAGCAGTACTTC
CASRSRDRGLYEQYF
>TRBJ2-2|many|TRBV4-3|TRBD1
TGCGCCAGCAGCCAAGGACAGGGTGGAAGAACCGGGGAGCTGTTTTTT
CASSQGQGGRTGELFF
>TRBJ2-7|many|TRBV29-1|TRBD1
TGCAGCGGAGCCGGGACAGGGGACTCTAGCTCCTACGAGCAGTACTTC
CSGAGTGDSSSYEQYF
>TRBJ1-1|few|TRBV29-1|TRBD1
TGCAGCGCTGGGAGAAGGGGGCGCCGAGGCACTGAAGCTTTCTTT
CSAGRRGRRGTEAFF
>TRBJ2-7|-|TRBV5-6|-
TGTGCCAGCAGCAACGGACTCTACGAGCAGTACTTC
CASSNGLYEQYF
>TRBJ1-6|few|TRBV3-1|-
TGTGCCAGCAGCCTACAGGGCCCCAATTCACCCCTCCACTTT
CASSLQGPNSPLHF
>TRBJ1-5|-|TRBV7-9|TRBD1
TGTGCCAGCAGCTTAGGCGGACAGGGGGATCAGCCCCAGCATTTT
CASSLGGQGDQPQHF
>TRBJ2-7|few|TRBV4-1|TRBD2
TGCGCCAGCAGCCAAGAGGGCCAGCGGGAGGGCCCCTACGAGCAGTACTTC
CASSQEGQREGPYEQYF
>TRBJ1-6|-|TRBV7-2|-
TGTGCCAGCAGCCTAGACGGCACGAGGGTACTCCTTAATTCACCCCTCCACTTT
CASSLDGTRVLLNSPLHF
>TRBJ1-1|once|TRBV4-1|-
TGCGCCAGCAGCGGGAGAGGGGAGAACACTGAAGCTTTCTTT
CASSGRGENTEAFF
>TRBJ2-7|few|TRBV27|-
TGTGCCAGCAGTTTATCCTACTCCTACGAGCAGTACTTC
CASSLSYSYEQYF
>TRBJ2-1|-|TRBV6-2/TRBV6-3|TRBD1
TGTGCCAGCAGTGAAGGACAGGGGGCGGATAATGAGCAGTTCTTC
CASSEGQGADNEQFF
>TRBJ2-3|many|TRBV5-1|-
TGCGCCAGCAGCCTTCGCGGGGTGGATAAAGATACGCAGTATTTT
CASSLRGVDKDTQYF
>TRBJ1-1|few|TRBV6-5|TRBD1
TGTGCCAGCAGGACAGGGCTGAACACTGAAGCTTTCTTT
CASRTGLNTEAFF
>TRBJ1-5|-|TRBV20-1|-
TGCAGTGCTAGAAGTGGCAACGGGAATCAGCCCCAGCATTTT
CSARSGNGNQPQHF
>TRBJ2-2|few|TRBV9|TRBD1
TGTGCCAGCGGGGGGACAGGGGTTACCGGGGAGCTGTTTTTT
CASGGTGVTGELFF
>TRBJ1-1|few|TRBV11-2|TRBD1
TGTGCCAGCAGCTCGGACAGGGGAGGGGGTCGAGCTTTCTTT
CASSSDRGGGRAFF
>TRBJ2-1|-|TRBV20-1|-
TGCAGTGCCGACACCGAAGCCTCCCCGAGGTCCAATGAGCAGTTCTTC
CSADTEASPRSNEQFF
>TRBJ2-2|medium-sized|TRBV21-1|-
TGTGCCAGCAGCAAAGGGACTAGCGGGACCGGGGAGCTGTTTTTT
CASSKGTSGTGELFF
>TRBJ2-5|few|TRBV6-5|TRBD2
TGTGCCAGCAGTTACTCCGCGCGGGAGCAGTCGGAGACCCAGTACTTC
CASSYSAREQSETQYF
>TRBJ2-1|few|TRBV5-1|TRBD1
TGCGCCAGCAGCTTCCCTACCGGGACAGGGAGAAGGAATGAGCAGTTCTTC
CASSFPTGTGRRNEQFF
>TRBJ2-3|many|TRBV6-6|-
TGTGCCAGCGGCCCCGATGATACGCAGTATTTT
CASGPDDTQYF
>TRBJ2-7|-|TRBV10-3|-
TGTGCCATCACCAACTCCTACGAGCAGTACTTC
CAITNSYEQYF
>TRBJ2-1|-|TRBV29-1|TRBD2
TGCAGCGTTGTCGTTACGTTTGGGGGGGGAAATGAGCAGTTCTTC
CSVVVTFGGGNEQFF
>TRBJ2-7|many|TRBV5-1|TRBD1
TGCGCCAGCAGAACCACAGGGGAGCCGTCAGACGAGCAGTACTTC
CASRTTGEPSDEQYF
>TRBJ2-1|few|TRBV5-1|TRBD2
TGCGCCAGCAGTCCGGGGCTAGCGGCATACAATGAGCAGTTCTTC
CASSPGLAAYNEQFF